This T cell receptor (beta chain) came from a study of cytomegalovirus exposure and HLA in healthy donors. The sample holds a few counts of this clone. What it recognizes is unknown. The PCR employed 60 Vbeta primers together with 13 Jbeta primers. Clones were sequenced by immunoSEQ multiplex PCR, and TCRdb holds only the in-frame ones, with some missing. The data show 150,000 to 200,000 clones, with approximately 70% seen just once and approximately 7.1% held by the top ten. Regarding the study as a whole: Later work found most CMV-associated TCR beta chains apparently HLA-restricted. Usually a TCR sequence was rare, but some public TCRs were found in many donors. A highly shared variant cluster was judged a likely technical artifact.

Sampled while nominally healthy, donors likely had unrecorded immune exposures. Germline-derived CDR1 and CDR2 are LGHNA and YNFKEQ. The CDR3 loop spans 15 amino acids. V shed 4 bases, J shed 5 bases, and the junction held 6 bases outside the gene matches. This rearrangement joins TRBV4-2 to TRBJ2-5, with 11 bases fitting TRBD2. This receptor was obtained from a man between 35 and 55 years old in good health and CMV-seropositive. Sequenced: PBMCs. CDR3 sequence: CASSPVTSGVETQYF. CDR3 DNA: TGTGCCAGCAGCCCTGTGACTAGCGGGGTGGAGACCCAGTACTTC.